The 32 T cell receptor beta chains given below trace back to one sample, sequenced in a study of technical replicates of blood from a few donors. The assay was immunoSEQ multiplex PCR, and TCRdb's table has in-frame clones only and misses some. The table shows around 53,000 clones, with 80% to 95% occurring only once. The sample taken for sequencing was PBMCs. Receptors originate from a human donor in good health. Some clones in this sample may be carry-over from other donors' samples.

The rearrangement links TRBV5-1 to TRBJ2-7, with D perhaps TRBD2 (5 bases). V shed 0 bases and J shed 0 bases, with 10 bases lying between them. Germline CDR1 reads SGHRS; CDR2 reads YFSETQ. The CDR3 sequence is 15 residues long. The DNA for the CDR3 is TGCGCCAGCAGCTTGGCCGAGGGATACTCCTACGAGCAGTACTTC. Encoded protein: CASSLAEGYSYEQYF.

The chain links TRBV15 to TRBJ1-4; possibly TRBD1 for D (5 bases). This CDR3 spans 15 amino acids. V lost 0 bases and J lost 7, with 12 bases in between. CDR1 LNHNV and CDR2 YYDKDF come from the germline V gene (reference sequence). The CDR3 here is CATSRDWGGSEKLFF. The CDR3 region has the DNA TGTGCCACCAGCAGAGATTGGGGGGGGAGTGAAAAACTGTTTTTT.

The sample holds a few counts of this clone. Here the CDR3 DNA reads TGTGCCAGCTCACCAGGACTAGGCTCACCCGGGGAGCTGTTTTTT. Protein sequence: CASSPGLGSPGELFF. The V gene is TRBV18, the J gene TRBJ2-2; 7 bases map to TRBD2. The CDR3 has 15 residues. The germline V gene encodes CDR1 KGHSH and CDR2 LQKENI. The junction had 6 bases not matched to a gene; V was cut back by 2 bases and J by 6 bases.

The chain is built from TRBV10-3 and TRBJ2-5; 8 nucleotides agree with TRBD1. Germline-derived CDR1 and CDR2 are ENHRY and SYGVKD. This CDR3 has 14 residues. Trimming removed 8 bases from V and 4 bases from J; junction bases left unmatched: 9. This CDR3 is CAIGRGQEGETQYF. CDR3 sequence (DNA): TGTGCCATCGGACGGGGACAGGAAGGAGAGACCCAGTACTTC.

The rearrangement uses TRBV5-1 and TRBJ2-5; possibly TRBD1 for D (7 bases). Germline V CDR1 and CDR2: SGHRS, YFSETQ. CDR3 length: 15 residues. Trimming took off 0 bases at V and 5 bases at J, with 14 bases between the two ends. The CDR3: CASSLVEEGAETQYF. In DNA form, the CDR3 reads TGCGCCAGCAGCTTGGTAGAGGAGGGGGCGGAGACCCAGTACTTC. Looking up the rest from reference TRBV5-1 and TRBJ2-5 gives the full variable domain: KAGVTQTPRYLIKTRGQQVTLSCSPISGHRSVSWYQQTPGQGLQFLFEYFSETQRNKGNFPGRFSGRQFSNSRSEMNVSTLELGDSALYLCASSLVEEGAETQYFGPGTRLLVL.

The chain combines TRBV21-1 with TRBJ2-3; the D segment call TRBD1 is taken from the table without a DNA check. TRBV21-1 is a pseudogene. This CDR3 is built from 16 residues. CDR3 protein: CASSKDNRGDEDTQYF. The CDR3 coding sequence is TGTGCCAGCAGCAAAGATAACAGGGGGGATGAAGATACGCAGTATTTT.

This clone showed up just once. J is TRBJ1-2 and V is TRBV6-1; 7 positions agree with TRBD1. Germline V CDR1 and CDR2: MNHNS, SASEGT. There are 14 residues in the CDR3. Unmatched junction bases numbered 12, after V lost 10 bases and J lost 4 bases. The CDR3 DNA reads as TGTGCCATTTCGACGGGGGACAGCGTCTATGGCTACACCTTC. Translation: CAISTGDSVYGYTF.

The rearrangement joins TRBV6-1 to TRBJ1-1; D not resolved. From germline, CDR1 is MNHNS and CDR2 SASEGT. CDR3 length equals 19 residues. Trimming removed 1 base from V and 1 base from J, with 22 bases in between. The CDR3 here is CASSEDPERVKTWNTEAFF. Here the CDR3 DNA reads TGTGCCAGCAGTGAAGATCCCGAGAGGGTAAAAACATGGAACACTGAAGCTTTCTTT.

This clone was observed a few times. The J gene is TRBJ2-1, the V gene TRBV5-1; 8 bases match TRBD1. The CDR3 runs 17 residues. CDR1 is SGHRS, CDR2 YFSETQ, per germline. V dropped 4 bases and J dropped 0; count of bases not matched to a gene: 9. Here the CDR3 reads CASSQVKTGGSYNEQFF. The CDR3 nucleotides read TGCGCCAGCAGCCAAGTTAAAACAGGGGGCTCCTACAATGAGCAGTTCTTC.

V is TRBV7-8 and J is TRBJ2-7; 12 positions match TRBD1. The germline V gene encodes CDR1 SGHVS and CDR2 FQNEAQ. This CDR3 is built from 14 residues. With 5 bases clipped from V and 6 bases from J, the junction kept 5 bases outside the gene matches. In DNA, the CDR3 is TGTGCCAGCAGCATCGGGACAGGGGGCTTCGAGCAGTACTTC. Its translation is CASSIGTGGFEQYF.

V usage is TRBV5-6 and J usage is TRBJ2-1, with 9 bases that match TRBD2. The germline V gene has CDR1 SGHDT and CDR2 YYEEEE. V shed 4 bases and J 0 bases; nucleotides not matched to a gene: 5. This CDR3 is 16 amino acids long. The CDR3 protein is CASSPNSGSSYNEQFF. The DNA of the CDR3 is TGTGCCAGCAGCCCAAATAGCGGGAGCTCCTACAATGAGCAGTTCTTC.

J is TRBJ1-5 and V is TRBV4-1; D might be TRBD1 (5 bases). CDR1 and CDR2 from the germline V gene are MGHRA and YSYEKL. The CDR3 length is 15 residues. Trimming stripped 2 bases from V and 7 bases from J, with 15 bases between. The CDR3: CASSQNGLEGQPQHF. The CDR3 nucleotides are TGCGCCAGCAGCCAAAATGGCTTGGAGGGGCAGCCCCAGCATTTT.

The J gene is TRBJ1-6, the V gene TRBV9; D ambiguous. Germline-derived CDR1 and CDR2 are SGDLS and YYNGEE. This CDR3 is built from 13 residues. The V end lost 3 bases, the J end lost 10 bases, and 11 bases lay between the germline ends. The CDR3 loop reads CASSGRQSSPLHF. CDR3 nucleotides: TGTGCCAGCAGCGGTCGACAATCGTCACCCCTCCACTTT. Full variable domain (rest looked up from reference TRBV9 and TRBJ1-6): DSGVTQTPKHLITATGQRVTLRCSPRSGDLSVYWYQQSLDQGLQFLIQYYNGEERAKGNILERFSAQQFPDLHSELNLSSLELGDSALYFCASSGRQSSPLHFGNGTRLTVT.

The V call is TRBV6-1, the J call TRBJ1-6; TRBD1 aligns across 8 bases. The CDR3 loop spans 14 amino acids. Unmatched junction bases numbered 1, after V lost 3 bases and J lost 6 bases. CDR1 is MNHNS and CDR2 is SASEGT in the germline V gene. The CDR3 DNA reads TGTGCCAGCAGTGAGACAGGGGTTAATTCACCCCTCCACTTT. Translating gives CASSETGVNSPLHF.

The CDR3 region has the DNA TGTGCCAGCAGCGATCAGGGAGGGTGGACAGATACGCAGTATTTT. Residues: CASSDQGGWTDTQYF. The chain carries TRBV7-6 and TRBJ2-3; TRBD2 matches at 7 bases. CDR3 length equals 15 residues. Germline V gene sequence: CDR1 SGHVS, CDR2 FNYEAQ. Trimming removed 5 bases from V and 3 bases from J; junction bases left unmatched: 8.

In nucleotides, the CDR3 is TGTGCCAGCAGCCAGACATCTTGGGCTTTCTTT. Its translation is CASSQTSWAFF. The chain employs TRBV7-9 and TRBJ1-1; D gene uncertain. This CDR3 has 11 residues. The germline V gene encodes CDR1 SEHNR and CDR2 FQNEAQ (reference sequence). Trimming took off 5 bases at V and 11 bases at J, with 12 bases between the two ends.

The chain joins TRBV6-5 to TRBJ1-1; 7 bases align to TRBD1. The CDR3 covers 14 residues. Germline trimming cut 3 bases from V and 4 bases from J; bases unmatched to any gene: 5. CDR1 is MNHEY and CDR2 is SVGAGI in the germline V gene. The CDR3 sequence is CASSYYRGGTEAFF. Here the CDR3 DNA reads TGTGCCAGCAGTTATTACAGGGGAGGCACTGAAGCTTTCTTT.

The CDR3 reads CASQLSPGQGSGNEQFF. CDR3 coding DNA: TGTGCCTCACAACTCTCACCGGGACAGGGGTCCGGCAATGAGCAGTTCTTC. The V gene is TRBV10-3, the J gene TRBJ2-1; TRBD1 matches 10 bases. With 11 bases clipped from V and 6 bases from J, the junction kept 19 bases outside the gene matches. The V gene's germline CDR1 is ENHRY and CDR2 SYGVKD. The CDR3 consists of 17 residues.

This chain joins TRBV11-2 and TRBJ2-1; D is possibly TRBD2 (6 bases). The germline CDR1 and CDR2 sequences are SGHAT and FQNNGV. The CDR3 spans 17 residues. V lost 5 bases to trimming and J lost 3 bases, with 20 bases between them. CDR3: CASSQGGGVRGYNEQFF. The CDR3 bases are TGTGCCAGCAGCCAGGGTGGAGGGGTGAGGGGCTACAATGAGCAGTTCTTC.

CDR3 DNA sequence: TGCGCCAGCAGCCAAGATTTAACCTCCTTGGGCAGCGGCTATGGCTACACCTTC. Residues: CASSQDLTSLGSGYGYTF. J is TRBJ1-2 and V is TRBV4-3, with no clear D. The CDR3 spans 18 residues. V dropped 0 bases and J dropped 4 bases, with 21 bases sitting between them. Germline values: CDR1 LGHNA, CDR2 YSLEER.

The gene calls are TRBV7-6 and TRBJ2-3; perhaps TRBD2 as D (7 bases). Germline loops: CDR1 SGHVS, CDR2 FNYEAQ. CDR3 size: 14 residues. V lost 6 bases, J lost 6 bases, and 16 bases lay in between. The CDR3 sequence is CASSARGLRDTQYF. Here the CDR3 DNA reads TGTGCCAGCAGTGCGCGGGGGCTGAGGGATACGCAGTATTTT.

The DNA of the CDR3 is TGTGCCAGCAGTGAACCAGGCTACGAGCAGTACTTC. Translating gives CASSEPGYEQYF. The V and J genes are TRBV6-1 and TRBJ2-7; D not resolved. Germline CDR1 MNHNS, CDR2 SASEGT. V was clipped by 2 bases and J by 3 bases, with 5 bases between them. The CDR3 extends over 12 amino acids.

V and J are TRBV2 and TRBJ1-2; 8 bases agree with TRBD1. The CDR3 length is 14 residues. Germline V lookup: CDR1 SNHLY, CDR2 FYNNEI. Losses at the gene ends were 5 bases for V and 5 bases for J; bases not matched to a gene: 7. CDR3 nucleotide sequence: TGTGCCAGCAGTACGTCACAGGGGGGGTATGGCTACACCTTC. This sequence encodes CASSTSQGGYGYTF.

This clone has only a few counts. The same CDR3 arises from other DNA sequences in this sample as well. The V call is TRBV4-1, the J call TRBJ2-7, with 7 bases fitting TRBD1. Per the germline V gene, CDR1 is MGHRA and CDR2 is YSYEKL. The V gene end was trimmed by 0 bases and the J gene end by 4 bases; junction bases not matched to a gene: 6. The CDR3 has 15 amino acids. CDR3: CASSQDPGTDYEQYF. DNA for the CDR3: TGCGCCAGCAGCCAAGACCCCGGGACAGATTACGAGCAGTACTTC.

The chain uses TRBV28 and TRBJ1-1; 7 bases align to TRBD1. Germline values: CDR1 MDHEN, CDR2 SYDVKM. V shed 2 bases, J shed 4 bases, and the junction held 4 bases outside the gene matches. CDR3 size: 14 residues. The CDR3 DNA reads as TGTGCCAGCAGTTTAAGGGGGCGAGTCACTGAAGCTTTCTTT. Amino acids: CASSLRGRVTEAFF.

V and J are TRBV5-5 and TRBJ2-7; the match to TRBD1 covers 8 bases. The germline V gene encodes CDR1 SGHKS and CDR2 YYEKEE (reference sequence). The CDR3 is 15 residues long. V trimming: 3 bases; J trimming: 2 bases; junction bases outside the gene matches: 7. CDR3 sequence reads: CASSSQGAGTYEQYF. The DNA of the CDR3 is TGTGCCAGCAGCTCGCAGGGGGCTGGCACCTACGAGCAGTACTTC.

The chain combines TRBV5-1 with TRBJ1-1; 8 bases agree with TRBD1. Trimming took 0 bases from V and 4 from J; bases not matched to a gene: 2. The CDR3 loop spans 14 amino acids. Germline lookup yields CDR1 SGHRS and CDR2 YFSETQ. The CDR3 sequence: CASSLGQGITEAFF. CDR3 DNA sequence: TGCGCCAGCAGCTTGGGACAGGGGATCACTGAAGCTTTCTTT.

The chain couples TRBV15 to TRBJ2-1, with TRBD1 as a possible D gene (6 bases). The V and J ends lost 3 bases and 9 bases respectively, with 24 bases between them. Germline lookup yields CDR1 LNHNV and CDR2 YYDKDF (reference sequence). This CDR3 comprises 17 residues. The CDR3 is CATSSLRDTRVLGEQFF. Written as DNA, the CDR3 is TGTGCCACCAGCAGCCTCCGGGACACCAGGGTCCTAGGTGAGCAGTTCTTC.

This chain uses TRBV5-1 with TRBJ1-1, with D uncertain. The V and J ends lost 1 base and 0 bases respectively, with 4 bases between them. The germline V gene has CDR1 SGHRS and CDR2 YFSETQ. The CDR3 is 13 amino acids. The CDR3 DNA is TGCGCCAGCAGCTTGTTAGTGAACACTGAAGCTTTCTTT. Translated: CASSLLVNTEAFF.

The rearrangement uses TRBV11-2 and TRBJ2-5; tentatively, D is TRBD2 (6 bases). With 6 bases removed from V and 5 bases from J, the gap between germline ends came to 13 bases. CDR3 size: 13 residues. CDR1 and CDR2 from the germline V gene are SGHAT and FQNNGV. CDR3 protein: CASSARGKETQYF. CDR3 sequence (DNA): TGTGCCAGCAGTGCCCGGGGGAAGGAGACCCAGTACTTC.

The V call is TRBV5-5, the J call TRBJ2-2; 12 bases line up with TRBD2. This CDR3 has 16 residues. The J segment lost 6 bases and the V segment lost 5 bases, leaving 8 bases of the junction unmatched. Germline values: CDR1 SGHKS, CDR2 YYEKEE (reference sequence). The CDR3 DNA is TGTGCCAGCAGGAGGACTAGCGGGACAGTTTCCGGGGAGCTGTTTTTT. Residues: CASRRTSGTVSGELFF.

The chain combines TRBV18 with TRBJ2-1; no clear D. CDR1 KGHSH and CDR2 LQKENI come from the germline V gene. Trimming pared 2 bases from V and 2 bases from J, leaving 7 bases between. The CDR3 has 14 residues. The CDR3 bases are TGTGCCAGCTCACCAGCGACTGCCTACAATGAGCAGTTCTTC. Protein sequence: CASSPATAYNEQFF.